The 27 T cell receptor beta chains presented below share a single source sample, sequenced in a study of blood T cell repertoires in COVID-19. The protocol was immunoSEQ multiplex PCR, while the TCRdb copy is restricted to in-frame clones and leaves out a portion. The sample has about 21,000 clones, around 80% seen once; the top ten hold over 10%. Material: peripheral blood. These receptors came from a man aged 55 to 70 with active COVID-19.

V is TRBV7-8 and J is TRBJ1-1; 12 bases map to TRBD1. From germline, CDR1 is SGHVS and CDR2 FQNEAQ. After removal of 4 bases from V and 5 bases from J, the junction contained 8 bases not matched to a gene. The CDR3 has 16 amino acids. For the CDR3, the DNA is TGTGCCAGCAGCTCCCGGGACAGGGGGCTTGGAACTGAAGCTTTCTTT. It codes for CASSSRDRGLGTEAFF. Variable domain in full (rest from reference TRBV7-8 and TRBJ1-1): GAGVSQSPRYKVAKRGQDVALRCDPISGHVSLFWYQQALGQGPEFLTYFQNEAQLDKSGLPSDRFFAERPEGSVSTLKIQRTQQEDSAVYLCASSSRDRGLGTEAFFGQGTRLTVV.

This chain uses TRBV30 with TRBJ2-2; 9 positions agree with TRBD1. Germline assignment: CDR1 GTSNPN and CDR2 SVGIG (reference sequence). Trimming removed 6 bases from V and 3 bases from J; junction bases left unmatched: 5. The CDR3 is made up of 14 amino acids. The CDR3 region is CACTGGPHTGELFF. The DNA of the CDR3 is TGTGCCTGTACAGGGGGCCCCCACACCGGGGAGCTGTTTTTT.

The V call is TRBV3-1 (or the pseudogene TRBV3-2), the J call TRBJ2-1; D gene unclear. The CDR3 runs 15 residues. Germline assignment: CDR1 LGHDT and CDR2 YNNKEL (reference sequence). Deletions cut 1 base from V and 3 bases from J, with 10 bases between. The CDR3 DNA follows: TGTGCCAGCAGCCAAGCTAGGTCTAGCTACAATGAGCAGTTCTTC. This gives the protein CASSQARSSYNEQFF.

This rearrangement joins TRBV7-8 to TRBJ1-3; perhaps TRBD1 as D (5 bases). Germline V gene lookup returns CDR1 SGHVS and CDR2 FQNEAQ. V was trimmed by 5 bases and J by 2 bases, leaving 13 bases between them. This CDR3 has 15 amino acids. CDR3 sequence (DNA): TGTGCCAGCAGCCCGTCGACAGATCCTGGAAACACCATATATTTT. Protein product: CASSPSTDPGNTIYF.

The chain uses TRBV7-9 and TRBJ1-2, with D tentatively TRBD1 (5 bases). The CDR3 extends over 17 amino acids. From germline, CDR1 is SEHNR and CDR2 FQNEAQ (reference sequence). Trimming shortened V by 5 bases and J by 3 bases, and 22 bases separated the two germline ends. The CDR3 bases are TGTGCCAGCAGCCCCACGGTCGTGGGGCCGGGGGACTATGGCTACACCTTC. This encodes CASSPTVVGPGDYGYTF. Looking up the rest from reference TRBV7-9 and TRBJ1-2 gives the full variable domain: DTGVSQNPRHKITKRGQNVTFRCDPISEHNRLYWYRQTLGQGPEFLTYFQNEAQLEKSRLLSDRFSAERPKGSFSTLEIQRTEQGDSAMYLCASSPTVVGPGDYGYTFGSGTRLTVV.

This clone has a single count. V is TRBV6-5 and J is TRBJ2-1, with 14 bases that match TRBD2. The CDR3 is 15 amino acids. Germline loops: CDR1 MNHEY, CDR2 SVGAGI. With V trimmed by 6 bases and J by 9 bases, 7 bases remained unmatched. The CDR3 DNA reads TGTGCCAGCAGACCCGGGACTAGCGGGAGTAGTGAGCAGTTCTTC. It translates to CASRPGTSGSSEQFF.

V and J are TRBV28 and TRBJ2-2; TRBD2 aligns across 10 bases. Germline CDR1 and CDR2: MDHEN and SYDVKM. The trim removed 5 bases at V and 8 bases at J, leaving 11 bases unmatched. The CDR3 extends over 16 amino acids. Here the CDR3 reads CASSPQASGSLGELFF. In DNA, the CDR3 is TGTGCCAGCAGTCCCCAGGCTAGCGGGAGTTTAGGGGAGCTGTTTTTT.

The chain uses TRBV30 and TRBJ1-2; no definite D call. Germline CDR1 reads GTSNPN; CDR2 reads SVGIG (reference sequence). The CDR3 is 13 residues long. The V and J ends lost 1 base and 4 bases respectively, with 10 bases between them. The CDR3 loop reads CAWSATLSYGYTF. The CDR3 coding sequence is TGTGCCTGGAGTGCGACACTCAGCTATGGCTACACCTTC.

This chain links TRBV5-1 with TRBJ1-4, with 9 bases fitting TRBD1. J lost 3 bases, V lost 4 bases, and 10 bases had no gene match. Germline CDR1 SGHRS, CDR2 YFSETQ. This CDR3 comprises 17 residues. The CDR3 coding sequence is TGCGCCAGCAGCACGGGACAGGGTGTTTCAGCTAATGAAAAACTGTTTTTT. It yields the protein CASSTGQGVSANEKLFF. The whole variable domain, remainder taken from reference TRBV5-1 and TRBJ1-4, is KAGVTQTPRYLIKTRGQQVTLSCSPISGHRSVSWYQQTPGQGLQFLFEYFSETQRNKGNFPGRFSGRQFSNSRSEMNVSTLELGDSALYLCASSTGQGVSANEKLFFGSGTQLSVL.

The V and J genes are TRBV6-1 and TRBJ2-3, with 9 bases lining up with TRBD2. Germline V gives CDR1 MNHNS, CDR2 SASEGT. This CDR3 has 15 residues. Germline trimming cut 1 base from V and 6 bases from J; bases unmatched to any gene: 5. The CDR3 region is CASSEGSGGQDTQYF. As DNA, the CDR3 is TGTGCCAGCAGTGAAGGTAGCGGGGGACAGGATACGCAGTATTTT.

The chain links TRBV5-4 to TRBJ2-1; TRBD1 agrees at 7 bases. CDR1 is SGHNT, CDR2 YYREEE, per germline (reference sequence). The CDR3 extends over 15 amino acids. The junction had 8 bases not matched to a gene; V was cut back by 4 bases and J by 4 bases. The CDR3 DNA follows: TGTGCCAGCAGCCGTCGACGGGACAGTTACAATGAGCAGTTCTTC. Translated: CASSRRRDSYNEQFF. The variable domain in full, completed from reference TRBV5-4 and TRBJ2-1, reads ETGVTQSPTHLIKTRGQQVTLRCSSQSGHNTVSWYQQALGQGPQFIFQYYREEENGRGNFPPRFSGLQFPNYSSELNVNALELDDSALYLCASSRRRDSYNEQFFGPGTRLTVL.

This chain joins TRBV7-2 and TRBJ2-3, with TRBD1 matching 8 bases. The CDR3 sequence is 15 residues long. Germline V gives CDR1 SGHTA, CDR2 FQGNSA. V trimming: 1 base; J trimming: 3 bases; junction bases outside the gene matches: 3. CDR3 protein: CASSLVGQETDTQYF. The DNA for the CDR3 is TGTGCCAGCAGCTTAGTGGGACAGGAAACAGATACGCAGTATTTT.

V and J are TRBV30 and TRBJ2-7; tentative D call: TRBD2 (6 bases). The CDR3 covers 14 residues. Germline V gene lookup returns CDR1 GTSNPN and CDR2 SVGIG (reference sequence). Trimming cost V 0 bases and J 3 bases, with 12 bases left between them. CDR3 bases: TGTGCCTGGAGTGTGGGGGGAGCCAGCTACGAGCAGTACTTC. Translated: CAWSVGGASYEQYF.

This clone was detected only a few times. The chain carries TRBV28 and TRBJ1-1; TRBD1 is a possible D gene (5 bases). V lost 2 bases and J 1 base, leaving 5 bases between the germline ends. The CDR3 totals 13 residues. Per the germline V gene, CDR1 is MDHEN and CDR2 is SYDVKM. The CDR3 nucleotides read TGTGCCAGCAGTTTAGGGGCGAACACTGAAGCTTTCTTT. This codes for CASSLGANTEAFF.

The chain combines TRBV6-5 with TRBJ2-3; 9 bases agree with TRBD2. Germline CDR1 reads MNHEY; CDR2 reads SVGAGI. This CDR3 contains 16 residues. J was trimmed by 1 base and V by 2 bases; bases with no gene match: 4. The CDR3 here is CASSYHASGGTDTQYF. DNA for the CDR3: TGTGCCAGCAGTTACCATGCTAGCGGGGGCACAGATACGCAGTATTTT.

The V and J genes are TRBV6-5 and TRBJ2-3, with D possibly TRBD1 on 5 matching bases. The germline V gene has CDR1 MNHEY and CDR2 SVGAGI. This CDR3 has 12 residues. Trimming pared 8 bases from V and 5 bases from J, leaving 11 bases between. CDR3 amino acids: CASARTQDTQYF. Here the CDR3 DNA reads TGTGCCAGCGCCCGGACACAAGATACGCAGTATTTT.

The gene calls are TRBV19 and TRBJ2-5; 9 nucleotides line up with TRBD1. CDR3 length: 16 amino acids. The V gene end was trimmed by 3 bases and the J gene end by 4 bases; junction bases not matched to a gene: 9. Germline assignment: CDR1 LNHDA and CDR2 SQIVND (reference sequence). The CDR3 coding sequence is TGTGCCAGTAGTATGATCACAGGGGGCGAGGGAGAGACCCAGTACTTC. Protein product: CASSMITGGEGETQYF. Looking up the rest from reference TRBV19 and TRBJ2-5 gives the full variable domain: DGGITQSPKYLFRKEGQNVTLSCEQNLNHDAMYWYRQDPGQGLRLIYYSQIVNDFQKGDIAEGYSVSREKKESFPLTVTSAQKNPTAFYLCASSMITGGEGETQYFGPGTRLLVL.

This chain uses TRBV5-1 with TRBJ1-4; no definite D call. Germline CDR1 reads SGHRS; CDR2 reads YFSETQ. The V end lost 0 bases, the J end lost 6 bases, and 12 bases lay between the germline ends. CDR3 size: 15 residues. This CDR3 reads CASSLASGIYEKLFF. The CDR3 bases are TGCGCCAGCAGCTTGGCCTCGGGGATTTATGAAAAACTGTTTTTT.

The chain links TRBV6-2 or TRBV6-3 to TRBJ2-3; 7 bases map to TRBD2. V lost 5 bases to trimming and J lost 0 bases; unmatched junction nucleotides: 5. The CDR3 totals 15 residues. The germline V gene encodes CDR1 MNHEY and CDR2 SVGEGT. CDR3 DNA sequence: TGTGCCAGCAGTATGGAACTAGCGAGCACAGATACGCAGTATTTT. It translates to CASSMELASTDTQYF.

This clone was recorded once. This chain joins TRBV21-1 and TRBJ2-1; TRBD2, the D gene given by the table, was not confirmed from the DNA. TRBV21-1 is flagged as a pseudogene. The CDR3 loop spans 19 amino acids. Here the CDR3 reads CASSKVDRGLAASYNEQFF. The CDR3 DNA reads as TGTGCCAGCAGCAAAGTCGATAGGGGACTAGCGGCCTCCTACAATGAGCAGTTCTTC.

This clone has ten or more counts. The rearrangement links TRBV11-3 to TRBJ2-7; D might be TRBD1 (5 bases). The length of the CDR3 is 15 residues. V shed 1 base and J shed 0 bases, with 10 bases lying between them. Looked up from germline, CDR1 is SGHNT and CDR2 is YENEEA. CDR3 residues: CASSLGTGASYEQYF. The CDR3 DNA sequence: TGTGCCAGCAGCTTAGGAACAGGAGCCTCCTACGAGCAGTACTTC.

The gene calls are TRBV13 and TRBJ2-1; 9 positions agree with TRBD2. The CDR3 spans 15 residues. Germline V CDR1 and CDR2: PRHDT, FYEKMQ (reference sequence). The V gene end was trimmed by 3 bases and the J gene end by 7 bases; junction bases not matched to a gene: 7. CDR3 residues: CASSLGLARDNEQFF. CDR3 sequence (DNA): TGTGCCAGCAGCTTGGGACTAGCTAGGGATAATGAGCAGTTCTTC. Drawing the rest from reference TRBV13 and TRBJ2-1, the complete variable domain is AAGVIQSPRHLIKEKRETATLKCYPIPRHDTVYWYQQGPGQDPQFLISFYEKMQSDKGSIPDRFSAQQFSDYHSELNMSSLELGDSALYFCASSLGLARDNEQFFGPGTRLTVL.

CDR3 bases: TGTGCCAGCAGACGCGGGGGTTCCTACGAGCAGTACTTC. It encodes CASRRGGSYEQYF. The gene calls are TRBV27 and TRBJ2-7, with TRBD2 matching 7 bases. This CDR3 comprises 13 residues. The germline V gene encodes CDR1 MNHEY and CDR2 SMNVEV (reference sequence). V gave up 6 bases and J gave up 1 base; unmatched junction bases: 3.

For the CDR3, the DNA is TGTGCCAGCAGCTTAGCGGGAGGCTGGGGCCAGGATACGCAGTATTTT. Its protein is CASSLAGGWGQDTQYF. The gene calls are TRBV7-8 and TRBJ2-3; TRBD2 is a possible D gene (6 bases). V gave up 0 bases and J gave up 6 bases, with 16 bases separating them. Looked up from germline, CDR1 is SGHVS and CDR2 is FQNEAQ. The length of the CDR3 is 16 residues.

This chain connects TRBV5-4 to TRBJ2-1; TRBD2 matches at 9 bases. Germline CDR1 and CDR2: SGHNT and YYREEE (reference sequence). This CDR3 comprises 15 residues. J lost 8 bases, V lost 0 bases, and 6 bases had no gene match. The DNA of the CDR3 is TGTGCCAGCAGCTTGGGGCTAGCGGGACCGTATGAGCAGTTCTTC. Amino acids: CASSLGLAGPYEQFF.

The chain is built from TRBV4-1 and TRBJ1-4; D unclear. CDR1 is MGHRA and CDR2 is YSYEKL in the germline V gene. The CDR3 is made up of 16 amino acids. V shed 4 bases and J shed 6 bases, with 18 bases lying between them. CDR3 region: CASSRVVIIGYEKLFF. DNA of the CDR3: TGCGCCAGCAGCCGTGTCGTCATCATCGGGTATGAAAAACTGTTTTTT.

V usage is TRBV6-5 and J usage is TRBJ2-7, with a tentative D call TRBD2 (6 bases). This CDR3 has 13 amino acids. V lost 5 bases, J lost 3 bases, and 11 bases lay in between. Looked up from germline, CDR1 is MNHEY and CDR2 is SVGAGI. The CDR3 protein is CASSTGDFYEQYF. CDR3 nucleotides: TGTGCCAGCAGTACCGGGGACTTCTACGAGCAGTACTTC.